This T cell receptor (beta chain) was profiled in a study of T cells in Graves' hyperthyroidism and ophthalmopathy. It was RNA transcripts that yielded the amplified TCR beta CDR3 regions. Primed by the HTBI set, a first-round RT-PCR was run on the TCR CDR3. TCRdb used MiXCR to reprocess the multiplex PCR reads, holding one entry per CDR3 protein. In the table there are approximately 250,000 distinct CDR3 sequences, over 20% of which are singletons. The sequenced sample consisted of blood. The receptor comes from a woman aged 35 to 49 with Graves' ophthalmopathy.

The CDR3 DNA is TGTGCCAGCTCACAACAGGCCGGTGAAGCTTTCTTT. It translates to CASSQQAGEAFF. This chain links TRBV18 with TRBJ1-1, with D possibly TRBD1 on 5 matching bases. V dropped 4 bases and J dropped 7 bases, with 10 bases sitting between them. The germline V gene encodes CDR1 KGHSH and CDR2 LQKENI. This CDR3 is 12 amino acids long.